This passage covers 16 T cell receptor beta chains from one sample sequenced in a study of shared clonotypes between healthy human individuals. Here immunoSEQ multiplex PCR was the method, and the copy in TCRdb shows in-frame clones only, minus some. The profile shows more than 400,000 clones, 90% to 96% of them singletons. Specimen: naive CD4+ T cells sorted from blood. The subset here: CD45RA+ positively selected. These receptors were collected from a woman in her 30s in good health.

The V gene is TRBV5-1, the J gene TRBJ2-5; tentatively, D is TRBD1 (6 bases). The CDR3 spans 15 residues. Per germline, CDR1 SGHRS and CDR2 YFSETQ. The ends were cut back, 7 bases at V and 2 bases at J, with 18 bases in the middle. CDR3 sequence reads: CASQLAPGDQETQYF. The CDR3 nucleotides read TGCGCCAGCCAACTTGCGCCAGGGGATCAAGAGACCCAGTACTTC.

This clone was detected only once. The gene calls are TRBV29-1 and TRBJ2-7; D may be TRBD1 (5 bases). Trimming cost V 4 bases and J 1 base, with 20 bases left between them. The V gene's germline CDR1 is SQVTM and CDR2 ANQGSEA. The CDR3 contains 16 residues. The CDR3 DNA is TGCAGCGTTGGGGTCCTCCAAGGGGTTTCTTCCTACGAGCAGTACTTC. Its translation: CSVGVLQGVSSYEQYF.

The CDR3 reads CASSFRRTGVYEQYF. The CDR3 nucleotides read TGTGCCAGCAGTTTTCGAAGGACAGGGGTCTACGAGCAGTACTTC. This chain joins TRBV27 and TRBJ2-7; 9 bases are shared with TRBD1. The CDR3 spans 15 residues. V trimming: 3 bases; J trimming: 3 bases; junction bases outside the gene matches: 6. Per germline, CDR1 MNHEY and CDR2 SMNVEV (reference sequence).

The V gene is TRBV5-1, the J gene TRBJ2-2; TRBD1 or TRBD2 may be the D gene (5 bases each). The CDR3 is 17 amino acids. Germline V gene lookup returns CDR1 SGHRS and CDR2 YFSETQ. Trimming pared 1 base from V and 0 bases from J, leaving 13 bases between. Written as DNA, the CDR3 is TGCGCCAGCAGCTTGACGGCAGGGACCCCGAACACCGGGGAGCTGTTTTTT. Translation gives CASSLTAGTPNTGELFF.

Comment on this clone: The sample contains more than one DNA sequence encoding this CDR3. The chain employs TRBV10-1 and TRBJ2-5; D is uncertain. Trimming left V 2 bases short and J 2 bases short, with 3 bases between. Germline V lookup: CDR1 WNHNN, CDR2 SYGVQD (reference sequence). The CDR3 contains 12 residues. CDR3 loop: CASSEDQETQYF. CDR3 bases: TGCGCCAGCAGTGAGGATCAAGAGACCCAGTACTTC.

The chain combines TRBV4-2 with TRBJ2-7; D might be TRBD2 (6 bases). The V gene lost 0 bases and the J gene lost 4 bases, with 13 bases spanning the gap. The CDR3 runs to 15 residues. The germline V gene encodes CDR1 LGHNA and CDR2 YNFKEQ. CDR3 region: CASSQDGGVWYEQYF. CDR3 DNA sequence: TGTGCCAGCAGCCAAGACGGGGGAGTATGGTACGAGCAGTACTTC.

The chain recombines TRBV7-8 with TRBJ2-2; TRBD1 agrees at 7 bases. This CDR3 region has 14 residues. Per germline, CDR1 SGHVS and CDR2 FQNEAQ. J was trimmed by 6 bases and V by 5 bases; bases with no gene match: 6. CDR3 nucleotide sequence: TGTGCCAGCAGCGCGAACAGGGGTCCCGGGGAGCTGTTTTTT. Encoded protein: CASSANRGPGELFF.

The chain has TRBV4-1 and TRBJ1-1; TRBD1 matches 12 bases. The V segment lost 4 bases and the J segment 5 bases; nucleotides outside the gene matches: 5. CDR3 length equals 15 residues. The V gene's germline CDR1 is MGHRA and CDR2 YSYEKL. CDR3 in amino acids: CASSPGTGGSTEAFF. The CDR3 DNA follows: TGCGCCAGCAGCCCCGGGACAGGGGGCAGTACTGAAGCTTTCTTT.

The chain has TRBV4-1 and TRBJ2-3, with D maybe TRBD1 (6 bases). Looked up from germline, CDR1 is MGHRA and CDR2 is YSYEKL. V was pared by 2 bases and J by 1 base, with 16 bases between. CDR3 length: 17 amino acids. The CDR3 sequence: CASSQQDSLEGTDTQYF. The CDR3 DNA reads TGCGCCAGCAGCCAACAGGACAGCCTAGAAGGCACAGATACGCAGTATTTT.

The gene calls are TRBV28 and TRBJ2-7; 11 positions agree with TRBD2. Germline loops: CDR1 MDHEN, CDR2 SYDVKM. The CDR3 spans 14 residues. Germline trimming cut 5 bases from V and 6 bases from J; bases unmatched to any gene: 6. The chain's CDR3 is CASSTSGSEPEQYF. CDR3 DNA: TGTGCCAGCAGTACTAGCGGGAGTGAGCCCGAGCAGTACTTC.

The V call is TRBV14, the J call TRBJ2-3; D may match TRBD1 or TRBD2 (5 bases each). V was trimmed by 0 bases and J by 2 bases, leaving 12 bases between them. The CDR3 covers 16 residues. CDR1 and CDR2 from the germline V gene are SGHDN and FVKESK. CDR3 region: CASSQDLGVITDTQYF. CDR3 nucleotide sequence: TGTGCCAGCAGCCAAGATCTGGGGGTGATCACAGATACGCAGTATTTT.

This chain connects TRBV11-2 to TRBJ1-1, with D uncertain. Trimming pared 2 bases from V and 7 bases from J, leaving 14 bases between. Looked up from germline, CDR1 is SGHAT and CDR2 is FQNNGV. The CDR3 is 14 residues long. The CDR3 reads CASSLTPGVSEAFF. The CDR3 DNA is TGTGCCAGCAGCTTAACCCCCGGGGTAAGTGAAGCTTTCTTT.

A single count supports this clone. The V and J genes are TRBV28 and TRBJ1-1; D possibly corresponds to TRBD1 (6 bases). This CDR3 is built from 14 residues. In germline, CDR1 is MDHEN, CDR2 SYDVKM. V was pared by 5 bases and J by 9 bases, with 19 bases between. As DNA, the CDR3 is TGTGCCAGCAGTCTACCCTATGAACAGGGTAAAGCTTTCTTT. Protein sequence: CASSLPYEQGKAFF.

The V and J genes are TRBV19 and TRBJ1-2; 8 bases are shared with TRBD1. CDR3 length: 13 amino acids. J was trimmed by 4 bases and V by 5 bases; bases with no gene match: 3. Germline values: CDR1 LNHDA, CDR2 SQIVND (reference sequence). The CDR3 nucleotides read TGTGCCAGTAGTTCGGGACAGGCCTATGGCTACACCTTC. Translating it yields CASSSGQAYGYTF.

J is TRBJ2-1 and V is TRBV11-2, with TRBD2 matching over 8 bases. V shed 5 bases, J shed 6 bases, and the junction held 9 bases outside the gene matches. CDR1 and CDR2 (germline): SGHAT, FQNNGV. The CDR3 has 15 residues. The CDR3 spells CASSQTRAGGNEQFF. The CDR3 nucleotides read TGTGCCAGCAGCCAGACGCGCGCGGGGGGCAATGAGCAGTTCTTC.

The chain couples TRBV27 to TRBJ2-3; tentative D call: TRBD2 (6 bases). Trimming pared 4 bases from V and 6 bases from J, leaving 17 bases between. This CDR3 comprises 15 residues. In germline, CDR1 is MNHEY, CDR2 SMNVEV (reference sequence). The CDR3 sequence is CASSWRGPRIDTQYF. In nucleotides, the CDR3 is TGTGCCAGCAGTTGGCGGGGCCCTCGGATTGATACGCAGTATTTT.